These T cell receptor beta chains were read from a single sample in a study of Graves' ophthalmopathy and Graves' hyperthyroidism. TCRdb reprocessed the multiplex PCR reads with MiXCR, giving one entry per CDR3 protein. The data hold 500,000 to 600,000 distinct CDR3 sequences, with under 45% observed a single time. Specimen: peripheral blood or thyroid tissue (not recorded which). Every receptor here comes from an adult man with Graves' hyperthyroidism. Both conserved end residues are part of each CDR3. A D gene is named only where the DNA matches it firmly. Rows give clone size only sometimes, using once, few, many, or a class for an expanded clone.

d_call	v_call	j_call	clone_size	cdr3_aa	cdr3_nt
-	TRBV19	TRBJ2-2	-	CAGSSGELFF	TGTGCTGGGAGTTCCGGGGAGCTGTTTTTT
-	TRBV3-1	TRBJ1-3	few	CASSQDSGPGNTIYF	TGTGCCAGCAGCCAAGATTCAGGGCCTGGAAACACCATATATTTT
TRBD1	TRBV28	TRBJ1-6	many	CASRPRQGNNSPLHF	TGTGCCAGCAGACCCAGACAGGGTAATAATTCACCCCTCCACTTT
-	TRBV20-1	TRBJ2-7	-	CSAGGTDYNEQYF	TGCAGTGCCGGCGGGACAGACTACAATGAGCAGTACTTC
TRBD2	TRBV2	TRBJ2-5	-	CASSVGLGLETQYF	TGTGCCAGCAGCGTGGGACTAGGGCTAGAGACCCAGTACTTC
TRBD2	TRBV4-1	TRBJ2-7	many	CASSQLGTSGFYEQYF	TGCGCCAGCAGCCAACTGGGGACTAGCGGGTTCTACGAGCAGTACTTC
-	TRBV29-1	TRBJ2-6	-	CSVEENGSGANVLTF	TGCAGCGTTGAAGAGAATGGCTCTGGGGCCAACGTCCTGACTTTC
TRBD1	TRBV29-1	TRBJ1-2	-	CSDRGGYGYTF	TGCAGCGACAGGGGAGGCTATGGCTACACCTTC
-	TRBV19	TRBJ2-2	many	CASRTDSAEELFF	TGTGCCAGTAGAACGGACAGTGCCGAGGAGCTGTTTTTT
-	TRBV7-9	TRBJ1-3	-	CASSSPVNSGNTIYF	TGTGCCAGCAGCTCCCCAGTGAACTCTGGAAACACCATATATTTT
TRBD1	TRBV7-9	TRBJ2-7	few	CASSLGRTGNDEQYF	TGTGCCAGCAGTTTGGGCCGGACAGGGAACGACGAGCAGTACTTC
TRBD1	TRBV12-5	TRBJ1-1	few	CASGLDQGALNTEAFF	TGTGCTAGTGGTTTGGACCAGGGGGCGCTGAACACTGAAGCTTTCTTT
TRBD2	TRBV7-8	TRBJ2-7	once	CASSLLASGSSYEQYF	TGTGCCAGCAGCTTATTGGCTAGCGGGAGCTCCTACGAGCAGTACTTC
TRBD1	TRBV6-6	TRBJ2-1	-	CASSYGTASGNEQFF	TGTGCCAGCAGTTACGGGACAGCGTCCGGAAATGAGCAGTTCTTC
-	TRBV5-1	TRBJ2-7	-	CASSLWGRGHEQYF	TGCGCCAGCAGCTTGTGGGGCAGGGGCCACGAGCAGTACTTC
-	TRBV24-1	TRBJ2-3	few	CATQGLVTDTQYF	TGTGCCACGCAGGGGCTAGTCACAGATACGCAGTATTTT
TRBD1	TRBV2	TRBJ1-2	-	CARKTGQSYGYTF	TGTGCCAGAAAGACAGGGCAATCCTATGGCTACACCTTC